The 15 T cell receptor beta chains listed next were all sequenced from one sample in a study of Ad26.COV2.S vaccination and SARS-CoV-2 variants. Some clones are missing from TCRdb's copy, which holds only in-frame ones; the method was immunoSEQ multiplex PCR. The sample consists of 430,000 or so clones, 85% to 90% of them appearing once. Treatment specified: roughly 19 received Ad26.COV2.S at low or high dose, single or two shots; about 5 received placebo; per-sample allocation not given. Each sample was drawn 63 days after the first injection (of vaccine or placebo). This sample comprised peripheral blood, obtained in a trial of Ad26.COV2.S vaccine versus placebo. The source is a person between 18 and 60 years old who received the Ad26.COV2.S COVID-19 vaccine or a placebo.

This clone came up once. This chain joins TRBV24-1 and TRBJ2-5; TRBD2 agrees at 16 bases. The CDR3 spans 23 residues. CDR1 is KGHDR, CDR2 SFDVKD, per germline. V shed 1 base and J 2 bases; nucleotides not matched to a gene: 18. CDR3 amino acids: CATSDFTRQRGTSGGARQETQYF. The CDR3 DNA follows: TGTGCCACCAGTGATTTCACCCGACAGCGTGGGACTAGCGGGGGGGCCCGGCAAGAGACCCAGTACTTC.

Regarding this clone: The sample holds other DNA sequences that translate to the same CDR3. This chain uses TRBV20-1 with TRBJ1-1; the D is unclear. Germline V gene lookup returns CDR1 DFQATT and CDR2 SNEGSKA (reference sequence). The V end lost 3 bases, the J end lost 2 bases, and 4 bases lay between the germline ends. This CDR3 has 11 residues. The CDR3: CSARLNTEAFF. For the CDR3, the DNA is TGCAGTGCTAGGTTAAACACTGAAGCTTTCTTT.

The chain employs TRBV12-3 or TRBV12-4 and TRBJ2-7; no firm D call. V was shortened by 5 bases and J by 3 bases, with 5 bases between the two germline ends. The CDR3 runs to 11 residues. The CDR3 sequence: CASSQLYEQYF. For the CDR3, the DNA is TGTGCCAGCAGTCAACTCTACGAGCAGTACTTC.

The chain recombines TRBV6-1 with TRBJ1-4; D is possibly TRBD1 (6 bases). Germline CDR1 is MNHNS and CDR2 is SASEGT. The CDR3 length is 15 residues. V lost 3 bases and J 8 bases, leaving 16 bases between the germline ends. CDR3 sequence reads: CASSDKGSRGEKLFF. The CDR3 DNA sequence: TGTGCCAGCAGTGACAAGGGGTCTAGGGGGGAAAAACTGTTTTTT.

This chain joins TRBV6-2 or TRBV6-3 and TRBJ2-3, with 9 bases lining up with TRBD2. The CDR3 is 15 residues long. Looked up from germline, CDR1 is MNHEY and CDR2 is SVGEGT. With V trimmed by 3 bases and J by 2 bases, 3 bases remained unmatched. The CDR3 here is CASSYLAGLTDTQYF. DNA for the CDR3: TGTGCCAGCAGTTATCTAGCGGGGCTCACAGATACGCAGTATTTT.

V is TRBV19 and J is TRBJ2-1; TRBD1 or TRBD2 may be the D gene (5 bases each). The V gene lost 5 bases and the J gene lost 3 bases, with 11 bases spanning the gap. CDR1 is LNHDA, CDR2 SQIVND, per germline (reference sequence). This CDR3 is 14 amino acids long. The CDR3 is CASSSTDYYNEQFF. In DNA form, the CDR3 reads TGTGCCAGTAGTTCGACAGACTACTACAATGAGCAGTTCTTC.

The V gene is TRBV7-9, the J gene TRBJ2-3, with D maybe TRBD2 (6 bases). This CDR3 is 15 amino acids long. Looked up from germline, CDR1 is SEHNR and CDR2 is FQNEAQ (reference sequence). V was shortened by 3 bases and J by 0 bases, with 10 bases between the two germline ends. The CDR3: CASSFGRGSTDTQYF. In DNA form, the CDR3 reads TGTGCCAGCAGCTTTGGGCGGGGAAGCACAGATACGCAGTATTTT.

A single count supports this clone. The chain has TRBV25-1 and TRBJ2-7, with 10 positions matching TRBD1. Germline V lookup: CDR1 MGHDK, CDR2 SYGVNS. V shed 0 bases and J 6 bases; nucleotides not matched to a gene: 5. The CDR3 has 15 residues. The CDR3 here is CASSEYLRDRGEQYV. In nucleotides, the CDR3 is TGTGCCAGCAGTGAATACCTCAGGGACAGGGGCGAGCAGTACGTC.

V is TRBV29-1 and J is TRBJ1-1; a weak D match, TRBD1 (5 bases). Germline V lookup: CDR1 SQVTM, CDR2 ANQGSEA. Trimming stripped 1 base from V and 1 base from J, with 16 bases between. CDR3 size: 16 residues. The chain's CDR3 is CSVEARVEGWNTEAFF. The CDR3 DNA reads as TGCAGCGTTGAAGCTCGGGTTGAGGGGTGGAACACTGAAGCTTTCTTT.

The J gene is TRBJ2-1, the V gene TRBV7-2; 10 positions match TRBD2. The CDR3 has 15 residues. Germline CDR1 is SGHTA and CDR2 is FQGNSA. V lost 6 bases, J lost 9 bases, and 11 bases stayed unmatched. The CDR3 sequence is CASSTLAGGRGEQFF. The CDR3 bases are TGTGCCAGCAGTACTTTAGCGGGGGGTCGAGGTGAGCAGTTCTTC.

The genes are TRBV6-2 or TRBV6-3 and TRBJ1-2, with 8 bases that match TRBD1. V was pared by 5 bases and J by 7 bases, with 9 bases of the junction left unmatched. CDR3 length: 14 amino acids. CDR1 is MNHEY, CDR2 SVGEGT, per germline. Here the CDR3 DNA reads TGTGCCAGCAGTCCCCGGACAGGGAGGGGTGGCTACACCTTC. This codes for CASSPRTGRGGYTF.

V gene TRBV19 combines with J gene TRBJ1-1; D is unresolved. CDR1 LNHDA and CDR2 SQIVND come from the germline V gene (reference sequence). Trimming shortened V by 2 bases and J by 7 bases, and 11 bases separated the two germline ends. The CDR3 totals 13 residues. The CDR3 protein is CASSITGLGEAFF. In nucleotides, the CDR3 is TGTGCCAGTAGTATAACCGGTTTGGGTGAAGCTTTCTTT.

The chain recombines TRBV7-3 with TRBJ2-7; 9 nucleotides agree with TRBD1. This CDR3 has 13 residues. Germline V gene sequence: CDR1 SGHTA, CDR2 FQGTGA. Unmatched junction bases numbered 4, after V lost 5 bases and J lost 5 bases. The CDR3 region has the DNA TGTGCCAGCAGCCTTACAGGGGGCGACGAGCAGTACTTC. Encoded protein: CASSLTGGDEQYF.

This rearrangement joins TRBV14 to TRBJ2-7; D is perhaps TRBD1 (6 bases). Trimming stripped 2 bases from V and 3 bases from J, with 14 bases between. The CDR3 length is 15 residues. Looked up from germline, CDR1 is SGHDN and CDR2 is FVKESK. This CDR3 reads CASSQSWGPHYEQYV. Here the CDR3 DNA reads TGTGCCAGCAGCCAAAGTTGGGGGCCCCACTACGAGCAGTACGTC.

The V gene is TRBV10-2, the J gene TRBJ1-2; TRBD1 might be the D (6 bases). CDR3 size: 16 residues. V dropped 3 bases and J dropped 6 bases, with 20 bases sitting between them. Germline V gives CDR1 WSHSY, CDR2 SAAADI. The CDR3 loop reads CASSDILSRGRDGYTF. The CDR3 coding sequence is TGCGCCAGCAGTGACATATTAAGCAGGGGTCGGGATGGCTACACCTTC.